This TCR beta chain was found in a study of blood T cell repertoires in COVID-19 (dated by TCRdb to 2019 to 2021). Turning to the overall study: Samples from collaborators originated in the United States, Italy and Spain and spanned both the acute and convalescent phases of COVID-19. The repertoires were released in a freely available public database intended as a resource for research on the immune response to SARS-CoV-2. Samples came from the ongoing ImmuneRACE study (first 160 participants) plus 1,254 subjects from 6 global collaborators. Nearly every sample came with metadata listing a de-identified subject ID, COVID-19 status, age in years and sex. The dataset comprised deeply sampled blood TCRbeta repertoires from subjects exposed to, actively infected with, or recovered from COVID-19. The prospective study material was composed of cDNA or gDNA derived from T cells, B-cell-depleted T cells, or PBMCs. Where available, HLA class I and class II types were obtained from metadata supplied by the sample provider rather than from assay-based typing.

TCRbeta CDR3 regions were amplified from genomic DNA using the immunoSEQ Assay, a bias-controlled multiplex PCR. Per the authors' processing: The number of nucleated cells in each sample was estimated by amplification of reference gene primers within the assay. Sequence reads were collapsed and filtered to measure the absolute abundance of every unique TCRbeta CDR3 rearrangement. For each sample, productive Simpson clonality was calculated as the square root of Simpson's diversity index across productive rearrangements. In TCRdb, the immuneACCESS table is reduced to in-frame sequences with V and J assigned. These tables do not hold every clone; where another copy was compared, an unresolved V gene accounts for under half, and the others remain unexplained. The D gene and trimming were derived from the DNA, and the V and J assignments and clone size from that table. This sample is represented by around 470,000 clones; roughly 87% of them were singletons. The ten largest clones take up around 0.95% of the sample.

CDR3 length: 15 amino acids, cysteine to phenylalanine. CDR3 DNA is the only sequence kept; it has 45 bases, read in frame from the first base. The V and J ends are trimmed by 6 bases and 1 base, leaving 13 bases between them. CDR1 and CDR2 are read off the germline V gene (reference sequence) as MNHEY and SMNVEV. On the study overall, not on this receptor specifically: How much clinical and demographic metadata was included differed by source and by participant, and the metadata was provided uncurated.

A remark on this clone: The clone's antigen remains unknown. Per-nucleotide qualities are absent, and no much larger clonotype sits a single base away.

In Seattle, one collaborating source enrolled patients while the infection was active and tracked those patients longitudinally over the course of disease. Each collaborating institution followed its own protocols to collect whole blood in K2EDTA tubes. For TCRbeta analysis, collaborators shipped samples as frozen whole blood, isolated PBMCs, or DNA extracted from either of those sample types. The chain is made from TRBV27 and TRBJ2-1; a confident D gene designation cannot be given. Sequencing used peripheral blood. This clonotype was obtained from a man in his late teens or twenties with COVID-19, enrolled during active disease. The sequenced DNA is TGTGCCAGCAGCCCTGACACCTCTTCCTACAATGAGCAGTTCTTC. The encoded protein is CASSPDTSSYNEQFF.